These 5 T cell receptor beta chains were sequenced from one sample in a study of blood T cell repertoires in COVID-19. The protocol was immunoSEQ multiplex PCR, while the TCRdb copy is restricted to in-frame clones and leaves out a portion. The sample lists approximately 130,000 clones, 80% to 85% occurring once. Sequencing was done on a sample of PBMCs or T cells enriched from blood (not recorded which). These receptors all stem from a man aged 25 to 40 who had recovered from COVID-19.

This sequence joins TRBV6-5 and TRBJ2-2; D gene unclear. Germline V gives CDR1 MNHEY, CDR2 SVGAGI. The CDR3 has 13 residues. Trimming cost V 5 bases and J 4 bases, with 8 bases left between them. CDR3 loop: CASSPEFTGELFF. The CDR3 DNA reads as TGTGCCAGCAGTCCAGAATTCACCGGGGAGCTGTTTTTT.

The chain combines TRBV7-2 with TRBJ2-1; 14 nucleotides agree with TRBD2. The CDR3 covers 16 residues. V shed 0 bases, J shed 14 bases, and the junction held 9 bases outside the gene matches. Per germline, CDR1 SGHTA and CDR2 FQGNSA. CDR3 nucleotide sequence: TGTGCCAGCAGCTTAGCCTTAAGGACTAGCGGGGGGAATAAGTTCTTC. Amino acids: CASSLALRTSGGNKFF.

The CDR3: CASSWPRLAALQETQYF. The CDR3 DNA follows: TGTGCCAGCAGTTGGCCCAGACTAGCGGCCCTCCAAGAGACCCAGTACTTC. The chain links TRBV27 to TRBJ2-5, with 9 positions matching TRBD2. J lost 1 base, V lost 4 bases, and 10 bases had no gene match. CDR3 length equals 17 residues. Germline V gene data show CDR1 as MNHEY and CDR2 as SMNVEV (reference sequence).

The V gene is TRBV7-9, the J gene TRBJ2-7; 8 bases line up with TRBD2. The CDR3 has 16 amino acids. V was clipped by 3 bases and J by 7 bases; unmatched bases: 14. Germline CDR1 and CDR2: SEHNR and FQNEAQ (reference sequence). The CDR3 here is CASSLASGTERGEQYF. The CDR3 nucleotides are TGTGCCAGCAGCTTGGCTAGCGGAACTGAGCGGGGGGAGCAGTACTTC.

The chain is built from TRBV7-2 and TRBJ2-5; weak D call: TRBD2 (6 bases). V was cut by 0 bases and J by 5 bases, with 13 bases left in between. CDR1 is SGHTA, CDR2 FQGNSA, per germline. The length of the CDR3 is 15 residues. In nucleotides, the CDR3 is TGTGCCAGCAGCTTAGCGGGAGGACCGGCCGAGACCCAGTACTTC. Translating gives CASSLAGGPAETQYF.